These 26 T cell receptor beta chains originate from one sample sequenced in a study of blood T cell repertoires in COVID-19. Some clones are missing from TCRdb's copy, which holds only in-frame ones; the method was immunoSEQ multiplex PCR. The table has about 45,000 clones, approximately 86% seen once; the top ten hold around 8%. The sequencing input was peripheral blood. Receptors originate from an elderly man in a cohort sampled during active COVID-19.

The chain uses TRBV10-3 and TRBJ2-7; 11 bases are shared with TRBD2. The CDR3 runs 15 residues. Trimming took 5 bases from V and 3 from J; bases not matched to a gene: 6. CDR1 ENHRY and CDR2 SYGVKD come from the germline V gene. The CDR3 DNA reads TGTGCCATCAGTAAACTGACTAGCGGGGTCTACGAGCAGTACTTC. It is translated as CAISKLTSGVYEQYF.

The rearrangement uses TRBV5-6 and TRBJ2-7; the D gene is possibly TRBD1 (6 bases). CDR1 is SGHDT and CDR2 is YYEEEE in the germline V gene. Trimming took off 4 bases at V and 4 bases at J, with 21 bases between the two ends. This CDR3 comprises 16 residues. CDR3 protein: CASSGGQGKGRYEQYF. The CDR3 coding sequence is TGTGCCAGCAGCGGGGGCCAGGGCAAGGGTCGGTACGAGCAGTACTTC. The whole variable domain, remainder taken from reference TRBV5-6 and TRBJ2-7, is DAGVTQSPTHLIKTRGQQVTLRCSPKSGHDTVSWYQQALGQGPQFIFQYYEEEERQRGNFPDRFSGHQFPNYSSELNVNALLLGDSALYLCASSGGQGKGRYEQYFGPGTRLTVT.

V usage is TRBV6-6 and J usage is TRBJ1-4; D not resolved. The V end lost 2 bases, the J end lost 7 bases, and 14 bases lay between the germline ends. The CDR3 sequence is 15 residues long. In germline, CDR1 is MNHNY, CDR2 SVGAGI (reference sequence). The CDR3 coding sequence is TGTGCCAGCAGTTACCCCGCCGCGGGTGGTGAAAAACTGTTTTTT. Translating gives CASSYPAAGGEKLFF.

This chain links TRBV11-2 with TRBJ2-7; D remains ambiguous. Germline V gene sequence: CDR1 SGHAT, CDR2 FQNNGV. This CDR3 contains 14 residues. V was shortened by 5 bases and J by 6 bases, with 17 bases between the two germline ends. The CDR3 coding sequence is TGTGCCAGCAGCCCAGGTTCAACCTACCGCGAGCAGTACTTC. Translating gives CASSPGSTYREQYF.

V usage is TRBV19 and J usage is TRBJ1-5; a weak D match, TRBD1 (6 bases). This CDR3 contains 15 residues. V was clipped by 5 bases and J by 4 bases, with 15 bases between them. Germline V gives CDR1 LNHDA, CDR2 SQIVND (reference sequence). The CDR3 loop is CASSAIDRNNQPQHF. DNA of the CDR3: TGTGCCAGTAGTGCGATAGACAGGAATAATCAGCCCCAGCATTTT.

For the CDR3, the DNA is TGCGCCAGCAGCCATGACAGGGGACCCTACGAGCAGTACTTC. This codes for CASSHDRGPYEQYF. The rearrangement links TRBV4-3 to TRBJ2-7; TRBD1 matches 8 bases. In germline, CDR1 is LGHNA, CDR2 YSLEER. V lost 3 bases to trimming and J lost 2 bases; unmatched junction nucleotides: 3. CDR3 length equals 14 residues.

The chain combines TRBV6-2 or TRBV6-3 with TRBJ1-1; the match to TRBD1 covers 11 bases. The trim removed 4 bases at V and 4 bases at J, leaving 8 bases unmatched. This CDR3 comprises 16 residues. Germline V lookup: CDR1 MNHEY, CDR2 SVGEGT. CDR3 sequence: CASSWDRGNRGTEAFF. In DNA form, the CDR3 reads TGTGCCAGCAGTTGGGACAGGGGGAATCGGGGCACTGAAGCTTTCTTT.

The rearrangement uses TRBV5-4 and TRBJ2-1, with 13 bases aligning to TRBD2. Germline V lookup: CDR1 SGHNT, CDR2 YYREEE (reference sequence). CDR3 length equals 16 residues. The V gene end was trimmed by 4 bases and the J gene end by 12 bases; junction bases not matched to a gene: 13. The DNA of the CDR3 is TGTGCCAGCAGCCCCACTAGCGGGGGGGCCAGAGATGGGCAGTTCTTC. It specifies CASSPTSGGARDGQFF.

This chain connects TRBV27 to TRBJ1-6; 9 bases match TRBD1. The CDR3 is 20 amino acids. Looked up from germline, CDR1 is MNHEY and CDR2 is SMNVEV (reference sequence). The V and J ends lost 5 bases and 0 bases, in that order; junction bases with no gene match: 14. CDR3 in DNA: TGTGCCAGCAGTATTTGGGGACAGGGAAGGGTCGGCTCCTATAATTCACCCCTCCACTTT. Protein product: CASSIWGQGRVGSYNSPLHF.

The V call is TRBV2, the J call TRBJ1-1; tentative D call: TRBD1 (6 bases). From germline, CDR1 is SNHLY and CDR2 FYNNEI. This CDR3 comprises 14 residues. Trimming removed 2 bases from V and 4 bases from J, with 11 bases in between. The CDR3 here is CASSEQGGVTEAFF. The DNA for the CDR3 is TGTGCCAGCAGTGAACAAGGGGGTGTCACTGAAGCTTTCTTT.

V is TRBV7-9 and J is TRBJ1-2; 7 bases fit TRBD1. V lost 5 bases and J lost 4; bases outside the gene matches: 7. This CDR3 spans 14 amino acids. CDR1 is SEHNR, CDR2 FQNEAQ, per germline (reference sequence). CDR3 sequence (DNA): TGTGCCAGCAGCCGACAGGGCCTGGGCTATGGCTACACCTTC. Its translation is CASSRQGLGYGYTF.

V gene TRBV6-5 combines with J gene TRBJ1-2; a possible D gene is TRBD1 (6 bases). Deletions cut 6 bases from V and 0 bases from J, with 11 bases between. There are 14 residues in the CDR3. Per the germline V gene, CDR1 is MNHEY and CDR2 is SVGAGI. The CDR3 DNA follows: TGTGCCAGCAGGAGGGACACGCCTAACTATGGCTACACCTTC. Encoded protein: CASRRDTPNYGYTF.

The chain recombines TRBV20-1 with TRBJ1-2; possible D gene TRBD1, 5 bases. Trimming removed 3 bases at V and 8 bases at J, with 13 bases between. CDR1 and CDR2 (germline): DFQATT, SNEGSKA (reference sequence). There are 12 residues in the CDR3. The CDR3 DNA sequence: TGCAGTGCTAGTCAACCGGGGGGGGGCTACACCTTC. Amino acids: CSASQPGGGYTF.

The genes are TRBV24-1 and TRBJ2-3, with TRBD1 as a possible D gene (6 bases). Germline V gene lookup returns CDR1 KGHDR and CDR2 SFDVKD. The CDR3 consists of 16 residues. V lost 1 base and J 2 bases, leaving 12 bases between the germline ends. CDR3 sequence (DNA): TGTGCCACCAGTGATTTCCGGGCAGGGGCCACAGATACGCAGTATTTT. This sequence encodes CATSDFRAGATDTQYF.

V gene TRBV5-6 combines with J gene TRBJ2-7; 9 bases match TRBD1. The CDR3 sequence is 13 residues long. Germline V gives CDR1 SGHDT, CDR2 YYEEEE. With V trimmed by 4 bases and J by 8 bases, 7 bases remained unmatched. For the CDR3, the DNA is TGTGCCAGCAGCCCCGGGACAGGGAGGAAGCAGTACTTC. Translating gives CASSPGTGRKQYF.

The chain is built from TRBV11-2 and TRBJ2-2; TRBD2 matches 7 bases. Germline CDR1 is SGHAT and CDR2 is FQNNGV. Trimming at V came to 6 bases and at J to 0 bases, leaving 7 bases not matched to a gene. The CDR3 covers 16 residues. CDR3 in amino acids: CASRGWEGPNTGELFF. The CDR3 DNA sequence: TGTGCCAGCAGAGGATGGGAGGGGCCGAACACCGGGGAGCTGTTTTTT.

The chain joins TRBV7-9 to TRBJ2-7, with TRBD1 matching 9 bases. CDR3 length equals 16 residues. After removal of 2 bases from V and 3 bases from J, the junction contained 8 bases not matched to a gene. In germline, CDR1 is SEHNR, CDR2 FQNEAQ (reference sequence). CDR3 amino acids: CASSLPDRGMVYEQYF. CDR3 DNA: TGTGCCAGCAGCTTACCGGACAGGGGCATGGTCTACGAGCAGTACTTC.

V usage is TRBV7-2 and J usage is TRBJ1-4, with 7 bases aligning to TRBD1. Germline V CDR1 and CDR2: SGHTA, FQGNSA. The CDR3 runs to 15 residues. J lost 0 bases, V lost 5 bases, and 3 bases had no gene match. The CDR3 loop is CASSPTGSTNEKLFF. DNA for the CDR3: TGTGCCAGCAGCCCGACAGGGTCAACTAATGAAAAACTGTTTTTT.

The chain is built from TRBV14 and TRBJ2-2; 8 nucleotides match TRBD1. Germline CDR1 SGHDN, CDR2 FVKESK. There are 14 residues in the CDR3. Germline trimming cut 4 bases from V and 7 bases from J; bases unmatched to any gene: 5. CDR3 protein: CASSLQGAVGELFF. CDR3 nucleotide sequence: TGTGCCAGCAGCCTGCAGGGGGCTGTCGGGGAGCTGTTTTTT. Full variable domain (rest looked up from reference TRBV14 and TRBJ2-2): EAGVTQFPSHSVIEKGQTVTLRCDPISGHDNLYWYRRVMGKEIKFLLHFVKESKQDESGMPNNRFLAERTGGTYSTLKVQPAELEDSGVYFCASSLQGAVGELFFGEGSRLTVL.

The rearrangement joins TRBV27 to TRBJ2-2; D not resolved. Germline loops: CDR1 MNHEY, CDR2 SMNVEV (reference sequence). This CDR3 region has 16 residues. V dropped 1 base and J dropped 4 bases, with 13 bases sitting between them. The CDR3 nucleotides read TGTGCCAGCAGTTTATTCCCCGTCCCGGGCACCGGGGAGCTGTTTTTT. Amino acid sequence: CASSLFPVPGTGELFF.

The V call is TRBV28, the J call TRBJ2-3; TRBD1 is a possible D gene (5 bases). V lost 6 bases to trimming and J lost 5 bases, with 9 bases between them. CDR3 length equals 12 residues. Germline V lookup: CDR1 MDHEN, CDR2 SYDVKM. The CDR3 coding sequence is TGTGCCAGCAGGACGACAGTAGATACGCAGTATTTT. Translated, it gives CASRTTVDTQYF.

This clone was detected a few times. The gene calls are TRBV4-1 and TRBJ1-4, with a weak D call TRBD1 (5 bases). Looked up from germline, CDR1 is MGHRA and CDR2 is YSYEKL. CDR3 length: 15 amino acids. With 0 bases removed from V and 8 bases from J, the gap between germline ends came to 13 bases. This chain's CDR3 is CASSQDRTGGEKLFF. The CDR3 DNA reads as TGCGCCAGCAGCCAAGATCGCACGGGGGGGGAAAAACTGTTTTTT.

The chain carries TRBV19 and TRBJ2-1; TRBD2 aligns across 8 bases. The V segment lost 1 base and the J segment 9 bases; nucleotides outside the gene matches: 17. This CDR3 is 18 amino acids long. CDR1 is LNHDA, CDR2 SQIVND, per germline (reference sequence). This CDR3 reads CASSIAGPASGSWAEQFF. The CDR3, as DNA: TGTGCCAGTAGTATAGCAGGCCCAGCGAGCGGGAGCTGGGCTGAGCAGTTCTTC.

This clone has only one observation. The gene calls are TRBV28 and TRBJ1-2; D not resolved. Germline loops: CDR1 MDHEN, CDR2 SYDVKM. The ends were cut back, 3 bases at V and 3 bases at J, with 17 bases in the middle. The CDR3 loop spans 16 amino acids. The CDR3 region is CASSLRSFGLHYGYTF. The CDR3 DNA is TGTGCCAGCAGTTTGAGGTCGTTCGGGTTACACTATGGCTACACCTTC.

The chain has TRBV2 and TRBJ2-1; 15 nucleotides agree with TRBD2. The CDR3 consists of 16 residues. Trimming at V came to 4 bases and at J to 9 bases, leaving 7 bases not matched to a gene. The V gene's germline CDR1 is SNHLY and CDR2 FYNNEI. The CDR3 region is CASSAKGLAGGSEQFF. As DNA, the CDR3 is TGTGCCAGCAGTGCTAAGGGACTAGCGGGGGGAAGTGAGCAGTTCTTC.

This clone turned up a few times. CDR3 DNA: TGTGCCAGCACCAGCCGGGACAGAAGCACAGATACGCAGTATTTT. Encoded protein: CASTSRDRSTDTQYF. The genes are TRBV9 and TRBJ2-3; TRBD1 matches 7 bases. Trimming removed 6 bases from V and 0 bases from J; junction bases left unmatched: 7. CDR1 and CDR2 from the germline V gene are SGDLS and YYNGEE. The CDR3 is 15 amino acids.